These 20 T cell receptor beta chains came from one sample sequenced in a study of blood T cell repertoires in COVID-19. The assay was immunoSEQ multiplex PCR, and TCRdb's table has in-frame clones only and misses some. The sample yields under 200,000 clones, 88% seen once. Sample: peripheral blood. The receptors originated from a young man with active or convalescent COVID-19.

The V and J genes are TRBV27 and TRBJ1-2; 9 positions agree with TRBD1. This CDR3 is 14 amino acids long. The V gene end was trimmed by 3 bases and the J gene end by 5 bases; junction bases not matched to a gene: 4. Germline lookup yields CDR1 MNHEY and CDR2 SMNVEV (reference sequence). CDR3 in amino acids: CASSFAGQGYGYTF. The CDR3 DNA is TGTGCCAGCAGTTTCGCGGGACAGGGATATGGCTACACCTTC.

The chain couples TRBV12-3 or TRBV12-4 to TRBJ2-3; D ambiguous. The V and J ends lost 3 bases and 7 bases respectively, with 8 bases between them. This CDR3 is built from 12 residues. DNA of the CDR3: TGTGCCAGCAGTTTCTCGGTGTATACGCAGTATTTT. This encodes CASSFSVYTQYF.

The genes are TRBV6-2 or TRBV6-3 and TRBJ1-5; no firm D call. The CDR3 covers 13 residues. Trimming cost V 2 bases and J 4 bases, with 6 bases left between them. The germline gives CDR1 MNHEY, CDR2 SVGEGT. The chain's CDR3 is CASSYGPNQPQHF. DNA of the CDR3: TGTGCCAGCAGTTACGGCCCAAATCAGCCCCAGCATTTT.

The chain recombines TRBV5-4 with TRBJ1-1, with a tentative D call TRBD1 (6 bases). V was shortened by 5 bases and J by 0 bases, with 11 bases between the two germline ends. From germline, CDR1 is SGHNT and CDR2 YYREEE (reference sequence). The CDR3 extends over 14 amino acids. The CDR3 DNA follows: TGTGCCAGCAGACGACAGGAAATGAACACTGAAGCTTTCTTT. It is translated as CASRRQEMNTEAFF.

The chain recombines TRBV5-1 with TRBJ2-7; TRBD1 aligns across 9 bases. The CDR3 length is 16 residues. The junction had 12 bases not matched to a gene; V was cut back by 2 bases and J by 6 bases. Germline-derived CDR1 and CDR2 are SGHRS and YFSETQ. DNA of the CDR3: TGCGCCAGCAGCTTTGGGAACCCGGGACAGGGAATCGAGCAGTACTTC. It is translated as CASSFGNPGQGIEQYF.

This chain connects TRBV12-3 or TRBV12-4 to TRBJ2-1; no definite D call. The CDR3 has 12 residues. V lost 6 bases, J lost 3 bases, and 6 bases lay in between. Here the CDR3 DNA reads TGTGCCAGCAGCCGCGGCTACAATGAGCAGTTCTTC. Its translation is CASSRGYNEQFF.

The chain employs TRBV7-6 and TRBJ1-3, with D possibly matching TRBD1 (6 bases). CDR1 SGHVS and CDR2 FNYEAQ come from the germline V gene. The CDR3 spans 16 residues. The ends were cut back, 1 base at V and 0 bases at J, with 10 bases in the middle. CDR3 bases: TGTGCCAGCAGCTTAGGACAGGCAGACTCTGGAAACACCATATATTTT. Translated, it gives CASSLGQADSGNTIYF.

This clone was found a few times. The chain employs TRBV6-5 and TRBJ2-2, with TRBD2 matching 8 bases. This CDR3 spans 14 amino acids. Trimming removed 6 bases from V and 9 bases from J; junction bases left unmatched: 9. Germline V lookup: CDR1 MNHEY, CDR2 SVGAGI. The CDR3 bases are TGTGCCAGCAGCCAAGGACTAGCTACCTGGGAGCTGTTTTTT. As protein: CASSQGLATWELFF.

CDR3 sequence reads: CASSQPTSGSPYEQYF. CDR3 nucleotides: TGTGCCAGCAGTCAGCCCACTAGCGGGAGTCCCTACGAGCAGTACTTC. The chain links TRBV3-1 (or the pseudogene TRBV3-2) to TRBJ2-7; 11 bases are a match to TRBD2. The V gene end was trimmed by 6 bases and the J gene end by 2 bases; junction bases not matched to a gene: 9. Per germline, CDR1 LGHDT and CDR2 YNNKEL (reference sequence). This CDR3 spans 16 amino acids.

The CDR3 DNA sequence: TGTGCCAGCAGCCAAATTGGGAGAGAGGAGCAGTACTTC. This sequence encodes CASSQIGREEQYF. V and J are TRBV4-2 and TRBJ2-7; maybe TRBD2 (5 bases). Germline V gives CDR1 LGHNA, CDR2 YNFKEQ. V was clipped by 2 bases and J by 7 bases, with 12 bases between them. CDR3 size: 13 residues.

The V and J genes are TRBV6-5 and TRBJ1-1, with D maybe TRBD1 (6 bases). Trimming took off 8 bases at V and 2 bases at J, with 12 bases between the two ends. Germline CDR1 reads MNHEY; CDR2 reads SVGAGI. This CDR3 is 13 amino acids long. The CDR3 region has the DNA TGTGCCAGCCGAATCAGGGGAAACACTGAAGCTTTCTTT. Protein sequence: CASRIRGNTEAFF.

The CDR3 coding sequence is TGTGCCAGCATCCCTGCAGGGAACACTGAAGCTTTCTTT. Residues: CASIPAGNTEAFF. The J gene is TRBJ1-1, the V gene TRBV11-2; D gene ambiguous. Trimming left V 7 bases short and J 1 base short, with 10 bases between. Germline CDR1 SGHAT, CDR2 FQNNGV. The CDR3 contains 13 residues.

J is TRBJ1-4 and V is TRBV18, with a tentative D call TRBD1 (6 bases). This CDR3 comprises 15 residues. Germline V gene data show CDR1 as KGHSH and CDR2 as LQKENI. Trimming pared 3 bases from V and 6 bases from J, leaving 14 bases between. In DNA form, the CDR3 reads TGTGCCAGCTCACCCCTTGGACAGAGGGATGAAAAACTGTTTTTT. Protein product: CASSPLGQRDEKLFF. Supplemented by reference TRBV18 and TRBJ1-4, the full variable domain reads NAGVMQNPRHLVRRRGQEARLRCSPMKGHSHVYWYRQLPEEGLKFMVYLQKENIIDESGMPKERFSAEFPKEGPSILRIQQVVRGDSAAYFCASSPLGQRDEKLFFGSGTQLSVL.

The chain combines TRBV5-6 with TRBJ1-4; TRBD1 aligns across 11 bases. This CDR3 has 16 residues. The V segment lost 4 bases and the J segment 7 bases; nucleotides outside the gene matches: 9. Germline loops: CDR1 SGHDT, CDR2 YYEEEE. CDR3 DNA sequence: TGTGCCAGCAGCCCAGCAGGGACAGGGGGGAGTGAAAAACTGTTTTTT. This encodes CASSPAGTGGSEKLFF.

This chain connects TRBV5-5 to TRBJ1-1, with 7 positions matching TRBD1. The CDR3 length is 16 residues. V was clipped by 0 bases and J by 3 bases; unmatched bases: 8. Germline V gene data show CDR1 as SGHKS and CDR2 as YYEKEE (reference sequence). CDR3 nucleotides: TGTGCCAGCAGCTTGGGCCAGGGGGTCGGGTACACTGAAGCTTTCTTT. This encodes CASSLGQGVGYTEAFF.

This chain links TRBV6-5 with TRBJ1-1, with 7 positions matching TRBD1. The CDR3 length is 14 residues. CDR1 is MNHEY, CDR2 SVGAGI, per germline. The ends lost 0 bases at V and 3 bases at J; junction bases unmatched: 1. CDR3 DNA: TGTGCCAGCAGTTACTCAGGACAGGACACTGAAGCTTTCTTT. This codes for CASSYSGQDTEAFF.

The chain uses TRBV5-1 and TRBJ2-2; 7 bases fit TRBD1. The CDR3 sequence is 17 residues long. With V trimmed by 5 bases and J by 2 bases, 12 bases remained unmatched. CDR1 is SGHRS and CDR2 is YFSETQ in the germline V gene. In DNA form, the CDR3 reads TGCGCCAGCAGGTCCCCCCCGGGACAGAAAAACACCGGGGAGCTGTTTTTT. Its protein is CASRSPPGQKNTGELFF.

The V gene is TRBV6-6, the J gene TRBJ1-5; 9 bases align to TRBD1. V gave up 5 bases and J gave up 0 bases; unmatched junction bases: 14. The CDR3 consists of 19 residues. CDR1 and CDR2 from the germline V gene are MNHNY and SVGAGI (reference sequence). This CDR3 is CASSHRTGEVWGSNQPQHF. CDR3 bases: TGTGCCAGCAGTCACCGGACAGGGGAAGTTTGGGGTAGCAATCAGCCCCAGCATTTT.

This chain links TRBV6-6 with TRBJ2-1, with TRBD1 matching over 9 bases. CDR3 length: 16 residues. Germline CDR1 MNHNY, CDR2 SVGAGI (reference sequence). The V segment lost 0 bases and the J segment 8 bases; nucleotides outside the gene matches: 8. CDR3 protein: CASSYSGTGIGYEQFF. DNA of the CDR3: TGTGCCAGCAGTTACTCAGGGACAGGGATCGGCTATGAGCAGTTCTTC.

The rearrangement joins TRBV7-2 to TRBJ2-7; no reliable D call. Trimming pared 4 bases from V and 4 bases from J, leaving 11 bases between. Germline lookup yields CDR1 SGHTA and CDR2 FQGNSA. The length of the CDR3 is 13 residues. The chain's CDR3 is CASSSPVMYEQYF. The CDR3 DNA reads as TGTGCCAGCAGCTCCCCTGTTATGTACGAGCAGTACTTC.